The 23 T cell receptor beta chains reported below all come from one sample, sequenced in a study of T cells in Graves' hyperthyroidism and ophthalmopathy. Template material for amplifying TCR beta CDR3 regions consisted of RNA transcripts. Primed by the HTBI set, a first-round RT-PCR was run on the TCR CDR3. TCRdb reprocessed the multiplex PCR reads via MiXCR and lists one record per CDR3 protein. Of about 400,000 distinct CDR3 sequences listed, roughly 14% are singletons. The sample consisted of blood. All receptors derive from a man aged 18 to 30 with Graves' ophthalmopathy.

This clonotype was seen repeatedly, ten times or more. CDR3: CASSYSPSGGADTQYF. CDR3 nucleotide sequence: TGTGCCAGCAGTTACTCCCCTAGCGGGGGGGCAGATACGCAGTATTTT. V usage is TRBV6-5 and J usage is TRBJ2-3; 12 bases line up with TRBD2. J was trimmed by 4 bases and V by 0 bases; bases with no gene match: 2. CDR1 and CDR2 from the germline V gene are MNHEY and SVGAGI. The CDR3 sequence is 16 residues long.

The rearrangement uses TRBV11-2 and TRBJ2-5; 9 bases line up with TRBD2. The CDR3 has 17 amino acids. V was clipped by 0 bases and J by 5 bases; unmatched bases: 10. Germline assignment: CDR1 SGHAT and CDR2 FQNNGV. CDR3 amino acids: CASSLDLRRGGLETQYF. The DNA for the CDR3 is TGTGCCAGCAGCTTAGATCTCCGGCGGGGGGGCCTCGAGACCCAGTACTTC.

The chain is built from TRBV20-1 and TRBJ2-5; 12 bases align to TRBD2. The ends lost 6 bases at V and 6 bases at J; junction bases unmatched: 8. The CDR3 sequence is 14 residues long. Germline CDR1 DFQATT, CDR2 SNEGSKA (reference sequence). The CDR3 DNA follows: TGCAGTGCCGAACTAGCGGGGGGAACAAAGACCCAGTACTTC. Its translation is CSAELAGGTKTQYF.

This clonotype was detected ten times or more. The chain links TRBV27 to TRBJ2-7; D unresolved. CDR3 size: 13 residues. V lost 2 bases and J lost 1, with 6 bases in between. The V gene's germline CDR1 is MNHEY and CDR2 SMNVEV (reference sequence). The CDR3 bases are TGTGCCAGCAGTTTACCCGAGTCCTACGAGCAGTACTTC. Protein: CASSLPESYEQYF.

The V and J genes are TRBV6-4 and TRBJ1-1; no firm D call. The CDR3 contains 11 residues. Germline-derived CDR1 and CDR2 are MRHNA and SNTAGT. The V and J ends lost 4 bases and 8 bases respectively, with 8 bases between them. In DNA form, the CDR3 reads TGTGCCAGCAGTGGGGCGCGGGAAGCTTTCTTT. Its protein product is CASSGAREAFF.

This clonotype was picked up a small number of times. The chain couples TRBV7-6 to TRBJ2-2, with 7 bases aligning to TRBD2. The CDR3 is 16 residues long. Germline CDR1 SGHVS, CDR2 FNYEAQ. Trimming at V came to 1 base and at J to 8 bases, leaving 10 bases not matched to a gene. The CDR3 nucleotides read TGTGCCAGCAGCTTAGGAGGGAGGGCCCTCGCGGGGGAGCTGTTTTTT. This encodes CASSLGGRALAGELFF.

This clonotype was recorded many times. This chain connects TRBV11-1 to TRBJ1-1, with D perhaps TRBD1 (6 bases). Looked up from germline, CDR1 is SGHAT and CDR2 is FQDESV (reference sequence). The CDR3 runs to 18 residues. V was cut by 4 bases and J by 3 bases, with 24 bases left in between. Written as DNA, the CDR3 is TGTGCCAGCAGCTCACCGCAGTGGGGGCCGTGGAGGGACACTGAAGCTTTCTTT. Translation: CASSSPQWGPWRDTEAFF.

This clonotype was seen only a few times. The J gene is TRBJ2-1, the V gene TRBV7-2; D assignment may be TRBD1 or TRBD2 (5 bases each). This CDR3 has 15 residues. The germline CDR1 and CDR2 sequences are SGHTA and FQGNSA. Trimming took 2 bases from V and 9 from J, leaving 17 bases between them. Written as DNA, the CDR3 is TGTGCCAGCAGCTTAAAGGGGATTGGGGGAAGTGAGCAGTTCTTC. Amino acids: CASSLKGIGGSEQFF.

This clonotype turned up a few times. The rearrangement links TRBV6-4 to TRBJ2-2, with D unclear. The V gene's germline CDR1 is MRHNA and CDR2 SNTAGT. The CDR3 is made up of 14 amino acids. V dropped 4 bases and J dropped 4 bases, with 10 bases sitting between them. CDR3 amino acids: CASSVDATTGELFF. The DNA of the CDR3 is TGTGCCAGCAGTGTAGACGCAACCACCGGGGAGCTGTTTTTT.

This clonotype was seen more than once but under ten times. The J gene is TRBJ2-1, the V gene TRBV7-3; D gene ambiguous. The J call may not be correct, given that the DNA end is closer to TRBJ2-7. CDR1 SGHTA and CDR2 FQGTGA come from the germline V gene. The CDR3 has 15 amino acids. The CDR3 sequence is CASSQVATTYNEQYF. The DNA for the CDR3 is TGTGCCAGCAGCCAGGTAGCCACCACCTACAATGAGCAGTACTTC.

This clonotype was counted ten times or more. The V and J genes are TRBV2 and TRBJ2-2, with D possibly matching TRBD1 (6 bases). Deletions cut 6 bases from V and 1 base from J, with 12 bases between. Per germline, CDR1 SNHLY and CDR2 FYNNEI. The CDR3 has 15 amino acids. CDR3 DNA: TGTGCCAGCAGGACCGGGACACTGAACACCGGGGAGCTGTTTTTT. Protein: CASRTGTLNTGELFF.

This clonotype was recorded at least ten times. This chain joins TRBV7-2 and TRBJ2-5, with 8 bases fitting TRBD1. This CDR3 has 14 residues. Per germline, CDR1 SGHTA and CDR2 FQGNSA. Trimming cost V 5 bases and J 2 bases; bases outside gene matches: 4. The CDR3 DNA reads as TGTGCCAGCAGCACCGGACAGGGACAAGAGACCCAGTACTTC. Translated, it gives CASSTGQGQETQYF. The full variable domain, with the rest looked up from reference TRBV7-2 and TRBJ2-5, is GAGVSQSPSNKVTEKGKDVELRCDPISGHTALYWYRQSLGQGLEFLIYFQGNSAPDKSGLPSDRFSAERTGGSVSTLTIQRTQQEDSAVYLCASSTGQGQETQYFGPGTRLLVL.

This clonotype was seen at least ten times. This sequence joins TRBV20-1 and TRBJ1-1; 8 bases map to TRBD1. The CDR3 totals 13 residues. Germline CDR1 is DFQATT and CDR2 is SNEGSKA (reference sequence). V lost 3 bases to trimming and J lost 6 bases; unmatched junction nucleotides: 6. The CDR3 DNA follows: TGCAGTGCTAGCGAGGCAGGGGGCCCTGAAGCTTTCTTT. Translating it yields CSASEAGGPEAFF.

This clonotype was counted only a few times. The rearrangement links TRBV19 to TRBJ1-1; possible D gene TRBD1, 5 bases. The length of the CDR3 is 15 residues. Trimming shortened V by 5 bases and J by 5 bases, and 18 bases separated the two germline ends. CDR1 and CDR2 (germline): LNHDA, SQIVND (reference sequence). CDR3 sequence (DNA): TGTGCCAGTAGTTATAAGGACAAGGTGAGGACTGAAGCTTTCTTT. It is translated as CASSYKDKVRTEAFF. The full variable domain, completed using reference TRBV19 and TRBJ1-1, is DGGITQSPKYLFRKEGQNVTLSCEQNLNHDAMYWYRQDPGQGLRLIYYSQIVNDFQKGDIAEGYSVSREKKESFPLTVTSAQKNPTAFYLCASSYKDKVRTEAFFGQGTRLTVV.

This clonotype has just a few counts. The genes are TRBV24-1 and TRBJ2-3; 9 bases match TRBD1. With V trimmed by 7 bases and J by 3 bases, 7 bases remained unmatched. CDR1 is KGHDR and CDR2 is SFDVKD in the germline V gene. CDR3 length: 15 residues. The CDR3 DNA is TGTGCCACCAGCGGACAGGGGCTCTTTACAGATACGCAGTATTTT. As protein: CATSGQGLFTDTQYF.

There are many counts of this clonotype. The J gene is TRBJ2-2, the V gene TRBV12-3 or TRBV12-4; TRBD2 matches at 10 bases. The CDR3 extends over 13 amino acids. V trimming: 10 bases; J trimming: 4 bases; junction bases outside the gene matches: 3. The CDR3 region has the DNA TGTGCCAAGGGACTAGCGCTCACCGGGGAGCTGTTTTTT. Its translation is CAKGLALTGELFF.

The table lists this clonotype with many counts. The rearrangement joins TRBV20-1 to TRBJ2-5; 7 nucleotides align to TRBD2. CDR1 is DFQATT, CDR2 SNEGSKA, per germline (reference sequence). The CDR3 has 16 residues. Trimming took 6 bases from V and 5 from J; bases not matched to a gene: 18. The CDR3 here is CSATLLPGEGAETQYF. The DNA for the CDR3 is TGCAGTGCAACTCTACTCCCGGGGGAGGGCGCGGAGACCCAGTACTTC.

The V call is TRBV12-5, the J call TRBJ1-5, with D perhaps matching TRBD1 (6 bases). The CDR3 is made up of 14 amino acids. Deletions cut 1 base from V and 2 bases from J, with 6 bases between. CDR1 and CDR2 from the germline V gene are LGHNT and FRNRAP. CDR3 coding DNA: TGTGCTAGTGGTTTGGGACAGGGCAATCAGCCCCAGCATTTT. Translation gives CASGLGQGNQPQHF. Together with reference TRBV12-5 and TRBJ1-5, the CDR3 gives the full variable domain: DARVTQTPRHKVTEMGQEVTMRCQPILGHNTVFWYRQTMMQGLELLAYFRNRAPLDDSGMPKDRFSAEMPDATLATLKIQPSEPRDSAVYFCASGLGQGNQPQHFGDGTRLSIL.

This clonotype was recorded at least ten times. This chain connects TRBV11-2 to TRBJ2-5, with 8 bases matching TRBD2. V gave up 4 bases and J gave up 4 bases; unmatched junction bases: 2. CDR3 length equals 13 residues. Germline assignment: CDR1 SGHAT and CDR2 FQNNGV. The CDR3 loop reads CASSSAGGETQYF. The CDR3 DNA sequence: TGTGCCAGCAGCTCGGCGGGGGGAGAGACCCAGTACTTC.

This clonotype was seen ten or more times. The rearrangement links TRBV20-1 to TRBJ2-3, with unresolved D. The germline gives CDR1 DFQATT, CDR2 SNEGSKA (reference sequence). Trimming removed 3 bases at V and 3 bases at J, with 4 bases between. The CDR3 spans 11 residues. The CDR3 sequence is CSASVTDTQYF. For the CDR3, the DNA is TGCAGTGCTAGCGTTACAGATACGCAGTATTTT.

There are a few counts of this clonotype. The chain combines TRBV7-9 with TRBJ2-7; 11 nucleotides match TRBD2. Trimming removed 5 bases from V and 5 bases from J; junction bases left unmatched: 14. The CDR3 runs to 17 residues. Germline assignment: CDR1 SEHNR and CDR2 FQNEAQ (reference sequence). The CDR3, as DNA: TGTGCCAGCAGCCCAAGCAGCCGGACTAGCGGGCTCCACGAGCAGTACTTC. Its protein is CASSPSSRTSGLHEQYF.

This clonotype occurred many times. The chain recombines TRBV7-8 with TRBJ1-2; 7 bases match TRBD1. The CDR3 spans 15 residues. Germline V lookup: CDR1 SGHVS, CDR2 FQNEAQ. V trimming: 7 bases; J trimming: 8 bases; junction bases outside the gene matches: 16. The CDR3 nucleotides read TGTGCCAGCACTTTGGGGACAGCGGGGGCAGAGGGCTACACCTTC. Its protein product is CASTLGTAGAEGYTF.

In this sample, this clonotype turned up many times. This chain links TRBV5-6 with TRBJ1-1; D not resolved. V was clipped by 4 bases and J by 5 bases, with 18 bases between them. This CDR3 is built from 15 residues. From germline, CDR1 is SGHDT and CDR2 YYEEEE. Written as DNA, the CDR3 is TGTGCCAGCAGCCCCGGGCGTCGGGAAGGGACTGAAGCTTTCTTT. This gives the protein CASSPGRREGTEAFF.